Below, 24 T cell receptor beta chains from the same sample are listed, as sequenced in a study of tumour-infiltrating T cells in Burkitt lymphoma. TCRdb's table, derived via immunoSEQ multiplex PCR, lists solely in-frame clones and lacks some. The sample includes 1,400 or so clones, roughly 12% of them seen just once. What was sequenced was tumor tissue. These receptors were collected from a human donor with Burkitt lymphoma.

The sample holds a few counts of this clone. This chain uses TRBV7-8 with TRBJ1-1; 8 bases are a match to TRBD1. Germline V gives CDR1 SGHVS, CDR2 FQNEAQ. The trim removed 6 bases at V and 5 bases at J, leaving 8 bases unmatched. The CDR3 is 14 residues long. The CDR3 reads CASREGQGATEAFF. CDR3 nucleotides: TGTGCCAGCAGGGAGGGGCAGGGGGCAACTGAAGCTTTCTTT.

The gene calls are TRBV18 and TRBJ2-7; D uncertain. CDR1 is KGHSH and CDR2 is LQKENI in the germline V gene. Trimming cost V 2 bases and J 4 bases, with 12 bases left between them. This CDR3 is 14 amino acids long. Here the CDR3 reads CASSPRSEGYEQYF. Here the CDR3 DNA reads TGTGCCAGCTCACCAAGGTCAGAAGGGTACGAGCAGTACTTC.

This chain joins TRBV7-9 and TRBJ2-7; 7 nucleotides agree with TRBD1. The J segment lost 7 bases and the V segment lost 6 bases, leaving 6 bases of the junction unmatched. This CDR3 is built from 12 residues. Looked up from germline, CDR1 is SEHNR and CDR2 is FQNEAQ (reference sequence). The CDR3 here is CASSPQGWEQYF. CDR3 DNA sequence: TGTGCCAGCAGTCCACAGGGGTGGGAGCAGTACTTC.

This rearrangement joins TRBV7-2 to TRBJ1-1; D is unclear. Looked up from germline, CDR1 is SGHTA and CDR2 is FQGNSA. Trimming took off 4 bases at V and 1 base at J, with 13 bases between the two ends. The CDR3 length is 15 residues. CDR3: CASSYGYRPNTEAFF. CDR3 DNA: TGTGCCAGCAGCTATGGGTACAGACCGAACACTGAAGCTTTCTTT.

The rearrangement links TRBV7-2 to TRBJ2-7; D is possibly TRBD1 (7 bases). V lost 1 base and J lost 0, with 13 bases in between. The CDR3 totals 16 residues. In germline, CDR1 is SGHTA, CDR2 FQGNSA. CDR3: CASSLVAGQSSYEQYF. The CDR3 DNA reads TGTGCCAGCAGCTTAGTTGCGGGACAGAGCTCCTACGAGCAGTACTTC.

The V gene is TRBV9, the J gene TRBJ2-5; the D gene could be TRBD1 or TRBD2 (5 bases each). CDR3 length: 15 residues. The V gene lost 3 bases and the J gene lost 2 bases, with 14 bases spanning the gap. Germline V lookup: CDR1 SGDLS, CDR2 YYNGEE. The CDR3 sequence: CASSERGTPQETQYF. For the CDR3, the DNA is TGTGCCAGCAGCGAGCGTGGGACGCCTCAAGAGACCCAGTACTTC.

This clone was observed a handful of times. The chain uses TRBV4-1 and TRBJ2-7; D call uncertain. V was shortened by 0 bases and J by 2 bases, with 11 bases between the two germline ends. The CDR3 is 15 residues long. Per germline, CDR1 MGHRA and CDR2 YSYEKL. The DNA of the CDR3 is TGCGCCAGCAGCCAAGATCGCGAAGAGACCTACGAGCAGTACTTC. Translation: CASSQDREETYEQYF.

The chain links TRBV7-9 to TRBJ2-3; 10 bases match TRBD2. Per the germline V gene, CDR1 is SEHNR and CDR2 is FQNEAQ (reference sequence). The J segment lost 2 bases and the V segment lost 1 base, leaving 6 bases of the junction unmatched. The length of the CDR3 is 17 residues. The CDR3 coding sequence is TGTGCCAGCAGCTTAGGGACTAGCGGAGATGCCACAGATACGCAGTATTTT. It is translated as CASSLGTSGDATDTQYF.

This clone was recorded a few times. The genes are TRBV7-9 and TRBJ2-3; D assignment may be TRBD1 or TRBD2 (6 bases each). The germline gives CDR1 SEHNR, CDR2 FQNEAQ (reference sequence). The CDR3 is made up of 16 amino acids. V was trimmed by 1 base and J by 5 bases, leaving 16 bases between them. CDR3 bases: TGTGCCAGCAGCTTAGGGGGGGCGGCCTTCCGAGATACGCAGTATTTT. Translated: CASSLGGAAFRDTQYF.

In its sample, this clone was seen a few times. The chain joins TRBV9 to TRBJ2-7, with D perhaps TRBD1 (6 bases). Trimming took off 3 bases at V and 4 bases at J, with 11 bases between the two ends. Germline assignment: CDR1 SGDLS and CDR2 YYNGEE. This CDR3 spans 13 amino acids. The CDR3 coding sequence is TGTGCCAGCAGCGCAGGGGACGGTTACGAGCAGTACTTC. As protein: CASSAGDGYEQYF.

The rearrangement joins TRBV4-3 to TRBJ2-1; 7 positions agree with TRBD1. J was trimmed by 10 bases and V by 3 bases; bases with no gene match: 9. CDR3 length equals 14 residues. CDR1 is LGHNA and CDR2 is YSLEER in the germline V gene. The CDR3 region has the DNA TGCGCCAGCAGCCACAGAGGGGGCGTGGGGGAGCAGTTCTTC. Translated: CASSHRGGVGEQFF.

In this sample, this clone turned up a few times. The V and J genes are TRBV13 and TRBJ2-7; TRBD2 is a possible D gene (5 bases). With 5 bases removed from V and 4 bases from J, the gap between germline ends came to 18 bases. The CDR3 is 15 residues long. Germline V gene sequence: CDR1 PRHDT, CDR2 FYEKMQ (reference sequence). CDR3 residues: CASSTAGGLGYEQYF. CDR3 in DNA: TGTGCCAGCAGCACGGCAGGAGGCTTGGGATACGAGCAGTACTTC.

V gene TRBV2 combines with J gene TRBJ1-3; no reliable D call. Per the germline V gene, CDR1 is SNHLY and CDR2 is FYNNEI. V gave up 5 bases and J gave up 3 bases, with 2 bases separating them. The CDR3 contains 11 residues. The CDR3 loop reads CASSNGNTIYF. In DNA form, the CDR3 reads TGTGCCAGCAGTAATGGAAACACCATATATTTT. The full variable domain, its missing parts supplied by reference TRBV2 and TRBJ1-3, is EPEVTQTPSHQVTQMGQEVILRCVPISNHLYFYWYRQILGQKVEFLVSFYNNEISEKSEIFDDQFSVERPDGSNFTLKIRSTKLEDSAMYFCASSNGNTIYFGEGSWLTVV.

The rearrangement links TRBV29-1 to TRBJ2-1; a weak D match, TRBD2 (6 bases). The germline V gene has CDR1 SQVTM and CDR2 ANQGSEA. Trimming took 1 base from V and 2 from J, leaving 15 bases between them. The CDR3 sequence is 16 residues long. This CDR3 is CSVEGAGGITYNEQFF. In nucleotides, the CDR3 is TGCAGCGTTGAAGGGGCGGGCGGGATCACCTACAATGAGCAGTTCTTC.

V and J are TRBV10-2 and TRBJ2-3; the D gene could be TRBD1 or TRBD2 (5 bases each). The CDR3 has 15 amino acids. CDR1 is WSHSY and CDR2 is SAAADI in the germline V gene. V lost 2 bases and J lost 1, with 10 bases in between. The DNA of the CDR3 is TGCGCCAGCAGTGAGGAGGGGCGGGGCACAGATACGCAGTATTTT. Protein sequence: CASSEEGRGTDTQYF.

The rearrangement uses TRBV27 and TRBJ1-2; weak D call: TRBD1 (6 bases). Germline values: CDR1 MNHEY, CDR2 SMNVEV (reference sequence). Trimming took off 6 bases at V and 5 bases at J, with 28 bases between the two ends. The length of the CDR3 is 18 residues. CDR3 DNA: TGTGCCAGCAGACCTAGAGGGGTGAGCATTTTGGGGGCATATGGCTACACCTTC. Its translation: CASRPRGVSILGAYGYTF.

This chain uses TRBV11-2 with TRBJ2-7, with a weak D call TRBD2 (6 bases). The CDR3 has 15 residues. V shed 4 bases and J shed 0 bases, with 13 bases lying between them. From germline, CDR1 is SGHAT and CDR2 FQNNGV. The CDR3 loop is CASSSRLGRSYEQYF. CDR3 DNA: TGTGCCAGCAGCTCCCGACTAGGACGCTCCTACGAGCAGTACTTC.

On this clone: An end of the junction does not agree with germline; a read error may underlie this. The chain is built from TRBV4-3 and TRBJ1-6; D is undetermined. Germline-derived CDR1 and CDR2 are LGHNA and YSLEER. The CDR3 runs to 15 residues. The chain's CDR3 is CASSKEYTVGSPLHF. The DNA of the CDR3 is TGCGCCAGCAGCAAAGAGTACACAGTGGGTTCACCCCTCCACTTT.

A few counts support this clone. The V gene is TRBV19, the J gene TRBJ2-1, with 9 bases matching TRBD2. The length of the CDR3 is 18 residues. The ends lost 3 bases at V and 3 bases at J; junction bases unmatched: 12. Germline V CDR1 and CDR2: LNHDA, SQIVND (reference sequence). Here the CDR3 DNA reads TGTGCCAGTAGTATTGGGGTAGCGGGGGCCGCCTTCTACAATGAGCAGTTCTTC. Protein sequence: CASSIGVAGAAFYNEQFF.

The chain joins TRBV11-2 to TRBJ2-1, with D perhaps matching TRBD1 or TRBD2 (5 bases each). Germline CDR1 and CDR2: SGHAT and FQNNGV. The CDR3 is made up of 14 amino acids. Trimming took off 1 base at V and 9 bases at J, with 13 bases between the two ends. The CDR3 region has the DNA TGTGCCAGCAGCTTAGGTGGGGGTACAGGTGAGCAGTTCTTC. Encoded protein: CASSLGGGTGEQFF.

The chain recombines TRBV7-3 with TRBJ2-3; maybe TRBD1 (6 bases). The CDR3 loop spans 13 amino acids. Deletions cut 6 bases from V and 4 bases from J, with 11 bases between. Germline V gives CDR1 SGHTA, CDR2 FQGTGA. CDR3 loop: CASSTQGPDTQYF. Here the CDR3 DNA reads TGTGCCAGCAGTACTCAGGGGCCAGATACGCAGTATTTT.

The chain uses TRBV27 and TRBJ2-5; D remains ambiguous. Between the trimmed V and J ends, which lost 7 bases and 5 bases, there was a span of 2 bases. The CDR3 totals 9 residues. Germline CDR1 MNHEY, CDR2 SMNVEV (reference sequence). The CDR3 coding sequence is TGTGCCAGCACGGAGACCCAGTACTTC. Its protein product is CASTETQYF.

V is TRBV13 and J is TRBJ1-2; 8 nucleotides agree with TRBD1. CDR3 length: 13 amino acids. Germline V gives CDR1 PRHDT, CDR2 FYEKMQ (reference sequence). With V trimmed by 1 base and J by 6 bases, 1 base remained unmatched. The CDR3 nucleotides read TGTGCCAGCAGCTTAGACAGGGGGGATGGCTACACCTTC. Translated, it gives CASSLDRGDGYTF.

The gene calls are TRBV7-9 and TRBJ1-1; TRBD1 matches at 7 bases. CDR1 is SEHNR and CDR2 is FQNEAQ in the germline V gene (reference sequence). Trimming removed 6 bases from V and 0 bases from J; junction bases left unmatched: 10. The CDR3 runs to 16 residues. The CDR3 spells CASRPKQGWVNTEAFF. In DNA form, the CDR3 reads TGTGCCAGCAGACCAAAACAGGGGTGGGTGAACACTGAAGCTTTCTTT.